This TCR beta chain is drawn from a study of T-cell memory formation after mild COVID-19. Whole-study context: TCR clusters largely stayed donor specific. Study-wide results and limits: CM and EM subsets held most contracting CD4+ clones; EMRA held CD8+ ones.

Concerning this clonotype itself: The target antigen is unknown.

CDR3 length: 17 amino acids. With V trimmed by 2 bases and J by 0 bases, 7 bases remained unmatched. Germline V CDR1 and CDR2: SGHTA, FQGNSA. TCRdb re-derived calls from the 5' RACE reads in MiXCR, one entry per CDR3 protein. This table holds some 210,000 distinct CDR3 sequences, about 10% found once. Material: PBMCs or a T cell subset sorted from them (not recorded which). The chain joins TRBV7-2 to TRBJ2-3, with TRBD1 matching 8 bases. The receptor was derived from a man aged 18-30 years who had mild COVID-19 (a few samples of this study predate the infection). Cell type and time point are not known. CDR3 residues: CASSLPDRAKSTDTQYF. In DNA, the CDR3 is TGTGCCAGCAGCTTACCGGACAGGGCGAAAAGCACAGATACGCAGTATTTT. The full variable domain, rest sourced from reference TRBV7-2 and TRBJ2-3, is GAGVSQSPSNKVTEKGKDVELRCDPISGHTALYWYRQSLGQGLEFLIYFQGNSAPDKSGLPSDRFSAERTGGSVSTLTIQRTQQEDSAVYLCASSLPDRAKSTDTQYFGPGTRLTVL.